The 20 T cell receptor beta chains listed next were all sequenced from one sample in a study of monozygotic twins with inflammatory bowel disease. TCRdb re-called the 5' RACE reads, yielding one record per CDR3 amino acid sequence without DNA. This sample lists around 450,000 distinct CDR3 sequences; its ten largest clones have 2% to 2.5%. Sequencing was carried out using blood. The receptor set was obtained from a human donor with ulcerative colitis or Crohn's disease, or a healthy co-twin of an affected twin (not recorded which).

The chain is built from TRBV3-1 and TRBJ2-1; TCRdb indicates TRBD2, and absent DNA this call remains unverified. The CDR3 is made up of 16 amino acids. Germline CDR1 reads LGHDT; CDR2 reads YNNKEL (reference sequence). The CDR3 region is CASSLSGTSGGGEQFF.

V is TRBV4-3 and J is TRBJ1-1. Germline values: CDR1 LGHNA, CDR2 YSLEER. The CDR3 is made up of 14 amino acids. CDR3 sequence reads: CASSQEMTHTEAFF.

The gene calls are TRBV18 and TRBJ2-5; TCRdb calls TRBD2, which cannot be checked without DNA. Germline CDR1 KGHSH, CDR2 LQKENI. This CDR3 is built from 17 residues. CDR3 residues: CASSPSGLAGFEETQYF. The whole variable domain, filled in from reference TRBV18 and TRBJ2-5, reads NAGVMQNPRHLVRRRGQEARLRCSPMKGHSHVYWYRQLPEEGLKFMVYLQKENIIDESGMPKERFSAEFPKEGPSILRIQQVVRGDSAAYFCASSPSGLAGFEETQYFGPGTRLLVL.

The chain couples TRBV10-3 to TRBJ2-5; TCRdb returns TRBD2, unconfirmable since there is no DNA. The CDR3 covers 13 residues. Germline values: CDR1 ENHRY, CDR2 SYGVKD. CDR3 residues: CAISELGGETQYF.

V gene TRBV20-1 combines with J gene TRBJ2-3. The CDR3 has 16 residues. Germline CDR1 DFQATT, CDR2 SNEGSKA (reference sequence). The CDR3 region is CSARDLSTPSTDTQYF.

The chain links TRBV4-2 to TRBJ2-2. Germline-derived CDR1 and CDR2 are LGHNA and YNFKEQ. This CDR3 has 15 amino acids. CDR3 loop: CASGWVEQNTGELFF.

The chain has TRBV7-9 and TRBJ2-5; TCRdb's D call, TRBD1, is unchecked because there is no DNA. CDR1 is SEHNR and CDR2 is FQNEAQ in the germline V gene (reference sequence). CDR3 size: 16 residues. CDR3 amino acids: CASNSGDTPYQETQYF. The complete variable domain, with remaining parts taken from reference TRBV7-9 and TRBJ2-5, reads DTGVSQNPRHKITKRGQNVTFRCDPISEHNRLYWYRQTLGQGPEFLTYFQNEAQLEKSRLLSDRFSAERPKGSFSTLEIQRTEQGDSAMYLCASNSGDTPYQETQYFGPGTRLLVL.

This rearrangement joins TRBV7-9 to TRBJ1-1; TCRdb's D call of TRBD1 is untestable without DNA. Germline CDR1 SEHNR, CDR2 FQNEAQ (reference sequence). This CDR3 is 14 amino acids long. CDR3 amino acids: CASSTGTANTEAFF. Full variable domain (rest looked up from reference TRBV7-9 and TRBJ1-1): DTGVSQNPRHKITKRGQNVTFRCDPISEHNRLYWYRQTLGQGPEFLTYFQNEAQLEKSRLLSDRFSAERPKGSFSTLEIQRTEQGDSAMYLCASSTGTANTEAFFGQGTRLTVV.

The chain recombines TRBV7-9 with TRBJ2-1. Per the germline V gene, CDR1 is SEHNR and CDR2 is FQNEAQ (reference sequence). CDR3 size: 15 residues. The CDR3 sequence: CASSPFPSSYNEQFF.

CDR3 sequence reads: CASSFHATGRAGYTF. The rearrangement joins TRBV12-3 or TRBV12-4 to TRBJ1-2; TCRdb gives TRBD1 as the D gene, but with no DNA this cannot be confirmed. There are 15 residues in the CDR3.

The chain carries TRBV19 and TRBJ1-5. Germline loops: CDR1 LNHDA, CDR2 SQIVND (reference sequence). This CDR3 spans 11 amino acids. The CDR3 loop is CASRSLGAQHF. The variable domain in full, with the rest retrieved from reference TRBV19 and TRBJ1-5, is DGGITQSPKYLFRKEGQNVTLSCEQNLNHDAMYWYRQDPGQGLRLIYYSQIVNDFQKGDIAEGYSVSREKKESFPLTVTSAQKNPTAFYLCASRSLGAQHFGDGTRLSIL.

The CDR3: CSASLAGVGNEQFF. The chain is built from TRBV20-1 and TRBJ2-1; TCRdb lists TRBD2, though no DNA is available to test this call. The CDR3 has 14 amino acids. Germline CDR1 and CDR2: DFQATT and SNEGSKA (reference sequence).

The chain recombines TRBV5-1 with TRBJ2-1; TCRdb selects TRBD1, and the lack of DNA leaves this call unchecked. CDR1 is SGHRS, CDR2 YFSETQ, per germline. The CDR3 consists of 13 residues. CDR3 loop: CASSLTGVHEQFF.

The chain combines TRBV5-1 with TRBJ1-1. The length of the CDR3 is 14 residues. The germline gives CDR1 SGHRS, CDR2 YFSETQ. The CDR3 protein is CASSKSSGNTEAFF.

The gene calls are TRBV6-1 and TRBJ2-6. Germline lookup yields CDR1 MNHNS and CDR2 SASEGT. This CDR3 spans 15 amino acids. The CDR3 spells CASNGQSSGANVLTF.

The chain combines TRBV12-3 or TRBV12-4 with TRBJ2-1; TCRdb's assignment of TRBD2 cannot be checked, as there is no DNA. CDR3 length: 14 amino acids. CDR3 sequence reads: CASSFSWLANEQFF.

The CDR3 sequence is CSARIPLGGYGYTF. V and J are TRBV20-1 and TRBJ1-2. CDR1 and CDR2 from the germline V gene are DFQATT and SNEGSKA (reference sequence). The CDR3 is made up of 14 amino acids.

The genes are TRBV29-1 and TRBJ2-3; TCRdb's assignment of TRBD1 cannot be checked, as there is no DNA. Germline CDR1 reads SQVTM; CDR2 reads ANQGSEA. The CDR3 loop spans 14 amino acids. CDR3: CSADQGGGTDTQYF.

The CDR3 sequence is CASSPLPSRGQGEFSKNIQYF. The chain links TRBV11-1 to TRBJ2-4; lacking DNA, the TRBD1 call made by TCRdb goes unchecked. The CDR3 spans 21 residues. The germline CDR1 and CDR2 sequences are SGHAT and FQDESV (reference sequence).

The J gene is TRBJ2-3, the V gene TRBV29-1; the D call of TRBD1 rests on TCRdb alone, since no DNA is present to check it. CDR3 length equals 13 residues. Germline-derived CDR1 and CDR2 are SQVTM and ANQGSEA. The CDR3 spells CSVLMGDTDTQYF.